This T cell receptor (beta chain) was retrieved from a study of CD8+ T cells in alopecia areata. The study, taken as a whole, reports: Against the mouse data, patients shared TCRs less clearly, possibly for HLA reasons.

Treatment indicated: oral pan-JAK inhibitor, 5-10 mg twice daily. Extracted RNA was reverse transcribed into cDNA, the sequencing template. Produced via immunoSEQ multiplex PCR; TCRdb's table is partial and in-frame only. The sample carries about 120,000 clones, roughly 50% recorded once. In the case of this clone: The target antigen is unknown.

J lost 7 bases, V lost 0 bases, and 11 bases had no gene match. The CDR3 contains 17 residues. Germline CDR1 SGHTA, CDR2 FQGTGA. The material sequenced was CD8+ T cells sorted from blood, taken at week 4, from a patient treated with tofacitinib. The chain uses TRBV7-3 and TRBJ2-1; 8 positions match TRBD1. This clonotype originated in a human donor with alopecia areata. The CDR3 protein is CASSLTSQGATGNEQFF. Written as DNA, the CDR3 is TGTGCCAGCAGCTTAACTTCCCAGGGGGCAACCGGGAATGAGCAGTTCTTC.